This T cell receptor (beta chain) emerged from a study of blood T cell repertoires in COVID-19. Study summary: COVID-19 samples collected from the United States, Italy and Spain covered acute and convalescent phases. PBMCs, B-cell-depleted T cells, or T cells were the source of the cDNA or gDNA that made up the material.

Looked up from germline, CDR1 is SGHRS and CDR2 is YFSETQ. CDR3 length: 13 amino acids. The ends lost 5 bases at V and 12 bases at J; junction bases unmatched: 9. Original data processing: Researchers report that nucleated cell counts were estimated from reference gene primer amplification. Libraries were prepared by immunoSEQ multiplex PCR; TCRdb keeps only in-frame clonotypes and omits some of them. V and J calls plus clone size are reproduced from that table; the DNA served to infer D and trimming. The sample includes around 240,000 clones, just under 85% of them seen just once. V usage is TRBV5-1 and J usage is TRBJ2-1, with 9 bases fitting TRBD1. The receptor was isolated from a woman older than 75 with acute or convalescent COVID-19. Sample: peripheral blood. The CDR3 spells CASRPQGAEGQFF. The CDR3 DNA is TGCGCCAGCAGACCACAGGGGGCTGAAGGGCAGTTCTTC.